One sample yielded the 27 T cell receptor beta chains listed below, sequenced in a study of CD8 T cells in ankylosing spondylitis. TCRdb fed the 5' RACE reads into MiXCR, producing one record per CDR3 protein. The sample includes about 700,000 distinct CDR3 sequences, around 20% of them seen just once. Study outcomes and limitations: Seemingly distinctive of ankylosing spondylitis blood was a TCR beta motif formed by eight highly homologous variants.

These receptors are not linked to any known antigen. Sequenced material: blood, either unsorted or a sorted T cell fraction (not recorded which). The receptors stem from a male donor with ankylosing spondylitis.

The V and J genes are TRBV12-3 or TRBV12-4 and TRBJ2-7, with D possibly matching TRBD1 (6 bases). The CDR3 extends over 13 amino acids. Trimming took 6 bases from V and 3 from J, leaving 12 bases between them. As DNA, the CDR3 is TGTGCCAGCAGCACCGGGACAATCTACGAGCAGTACTTC. This codes for CASSTGTIYEQYF.

The chain joins TRBV28 to TRBJ2-7; TRBD2 matches at 7 bases. There are 17 residues in the CDR3. Germline lookup yields CDR1 MDHEN and CDR2 SYDVKM. The V and J ends lost 6 bases and 4 bases, in that order; junction bases with no gene match: 18. This CDR3 reads CASSSLPPGTNLYEQYF. CDR3 coding DNA: TGTGCCAGCAGCTCTCTACCCCCCGGGACTAACTTATACGAGCAGTACTTC.

This chain connects TRBV5-5 to TRBJ2-1, with 11 bases fitting TRBD2. Germline lookup yields CDR1 SGHKS and CDR2 YYEKEE (reference sequence). J gave up 9 bases and V 4 bases, and 15 bases lay outside the gene matches. The CDR3 runs to 17 residues. The CDR3 sequence: CASSPVAPTSGSGEQFF. For the CDR3, the DNA is TGTGCCAGCAGCCCCGTGGCCCCTACTAGCGGGAGTGGTGAGCAGTTCTTC.

This clonotype has only a few counts. The chain links TRBV5-1 to TRBJ1-5, with unresolved D. V lost 4 bases to trimming and J lost 2 bases, with 13 bases between them. Germline V gives CDR1 SGHRS, CDR2 YFSETQ. The CDR3 consists of 15 residues. The CDR3 loop reads CASSPDGLGNQPQHF. DNA of the CDR3: TGCGCCAGCAGCCCGGACGGTCTGGGCAATCAGCCCCAGCATTTT. Combining the CDR3 with reference TRBV5-1 and TRBJ1-5 gives the whole variable domain KAGVTQTPRYLIKTRGQQVTLSCSPISGHRSVSWYQQTPGQGLQFLFEYFSETQRNKGNFPGRFSGRQFSNSRSEMNVSTLELGDSALYLCASSPDGLGNQPQHFGDGTRLSIL.

This clonotype was observed a few times. This chain joins TRBV10-3 and TRBJ2-7, with D unclear. Germline V CDR1 and CDR2: ENHRY, SYGVKD. The CDR3 spans 13 residues. Trimming took off 4 bases at V and 2 bases at J, with 9 bases between the two ends. CDR3 in DNA: TGTGCCATCAGTGTGGCAGAGACCTACGAGCAGTACTTC. The encoded protein is CAISVAETYEQYF.

This clonotype was counted a few times. The V gene is TRBV7-2, the J gene TRBJ1-1, with 8 bases fitting TRBD1. Losses at the gene ends were 5 bases for V and 14 bases for J; bases not matched to a gene: 16. CDR3 length: 14 amino acids. CDR1 is SGHTA and CDR2 is FQGNSA in the germline V gene. The DNA for the CDR3 is TGTGCCAGCAGCCAACCGGGACAGGTCAATCCGACGTTCTTT. Protein: CASSQPGQVNPTFF.

This clonotype has more than one count but fewer than ten. V usage is TRBV5-1 and J usage is TRBJ2-7, with 11 bases aligning to TRBD1. From germline, CDR1 is SGHRS and CDR2 YFSETQ. With V trimmed by 5 bases and J by 4 bases, 11 bases remained unmatched. This CDR3 contains 16 residues. CDR3 DNA: TGCGCCAGCAGTTCGGACAGGGGGCGCGCGGTGTACGAGCAGTACTTC. Translating it yields CASSSDRGRAVYEQYF.

The chain is built from TRBV3-1 and TRBJ2-1; D may be TRBD2 (6 bases). Between the trimmed V and J ends, which lost 5 bases and 4 bases, there was a span of 21 bases. Germline values: CDR1 LGHDT, CDR2 YNNKEL (reference sequence). The CDR3 extends over 17 amino acids. The DNA of the CDR3 is TGTGCCAGCAGCAAAAGAGCGGACTACTTACCTTACAATGAGCAGTTCTTC. Protein sequence: CASSKRADYLPYNEQFF.

The sample holds a few counts of this clonotype. The chain recombines TRBV3-1 with TRBJ2-2, with unresolved D. Trimming cost V 2 bases and J 0 bases, with 16 bases left between them. This CDR3 has 18 residues. Germline V gives CDR1 LGHDT, CDR2 YNNKEL (reference sequence). CDR3 residues: CASSQPYFGDTNTGELFF. In DNA, the CDR3 is TGTGCCAGCAGCCAACCCTATTTCGGTGATACGAACACCGGGGAGCTGTTTTTT.

This chain uses TRBV6-1 with TRBJ2-7; tentatively, D is TRBD1 or TRBD2 (6 bases each). V lost 6 bases, J lost 3 bases, and 18 bases lay in between. This CDR3 region has 15 residues. The germline V gene has CDR1 MNHNS and CDR2 SASEGT. For the CDR3, the DNA is TGTGCCAGCAGGCTGATGGAGGGGGGTAACTACGAGCAGTACTTC. Protein sequence: CASRLMEGGNYEQYF.

There are a few counts of this clonotype. This chain connects TRBV7-6 to TRBJ1-6, with D possibly being TRBD1 (6 bases). CDR3 length: 14 residues. CDR1 is SGHVS, CDR2 FNYEAQ, per germline. V was trimmed by 6 bases and J by 5 bases, leaving 11 bases between them. CDR3 bases: TGTGCCAGCAGGCGACAGGACGATAATTCACCCCTCCACTTT. This sequence encodes CASRRQDDNSPLHF. The entire variable domain, with the rest obtained from reference TRBV7-6 and TRBJ1-6, is as follows: GAGVSQSPRYKVTKRGQDVALRCDPISGHVSLYWYRQALGQGPEFLTYFNYEAQQDKSGLPNDRFSAERPEGSISTLTIQRTEQRDSAMYRCASRRQDDNSPLHFGNGTRLTVT.

The chain joins TRBV20-1 to TRBJ2-7; D uncertain. Per the germline V gene, CDR1 is DFQATT and CDR2 is SNEGSKA (reference sequence). CDR3 length equals 13 residues. V dropped 6 bases and J dropped 3 bases, with 15 bases sitting between them. The CDR3 reads CSARTTNLYEQYF. In nucleotides, the CDR3 is TGCAGTGCCCGGACCACGAACCTCTACGAGCAGTACTTC.

This clonotype was observed a handful of times. The chain is built from TRBV4-1 and TRBJ1-4, with a tentative D call TRBD1 (6 bases). This CDR3 contains 15 residues. Germline V lookup: CDR1 MGHRA, CDR2 YSYEKL. V lost 1 base to trimming and J lost 3 bases, with 9 bases between them. CDR3 sequence (DNA): TGCGCCAGCAGCCAAGGGAACAGGGCTAATGAAAAACTGTTTTTT. This codes for CASSQGNRANEKLFF.

This clonotype has ten or more counts. The gene calls are TRBV6-2 or TRBV6-3 and TRBJ1-6; perhaps TRBD1 as D (5 bases). CDR1 MNHEY and CDR2 SVGEGT come from the germline V gene. The CDR3 sequence is 16 residues long. V lost 4 bases and J lost 6, with 16 bases in between. This CDR3 reads CASSFVQARSNSPLHF. Here the CDR3 DNA reads TGTGCCAGCAGTTTCGTACAGGCCCGCAGTAATTCACCCCTCCACTTT.

There are a few counts of this clonotype. The chain has TRBV28 and TRBJ2-1; D is perhaps TRBD2 (6 bases). In germline, CDR1 is MDHEN, CDR2 SYDVKM. The germline V and J ends were trimmed by 8 bases and 2 bases, with 13 bases remaining between them. The CDR3 consists of 14 residues. Written as DNA, the CDR3 is TGTGCCAGCCGAGGCGGGGCGACCTACAATGAGCAGTTCTTC. It yields the protein CASRGGATYNEQFF. Full variable domain (remainder filled in from reference TRBV28 and TRBJ2-1): DVKVTQSSRYLVKRTGEKVFLECVQDMDHENMFWYRQDPGLGLRLIYFSYDVKMKEKGDIPEGYSVSREKKERFSLILESASTNQTSMYLCASRGGATYNEQFFGPGTRLTVL.

On this clonotype: Because the CDR3 is missing its conserved closing phenylalanine or tryptophan, this is likely a read error. V usage is TRBV12-3 or TRBV12-4 and J usage is TRBJ1-2; no clear D. This CDR3 comprises 14 residues. V lost 3 bases to trimming and J lost 6 bases, with 14 bases between them. CDR3 region: CASSFLLDPHGYTL. CDR3 nucleotide sequence: TGTGCCAGCAGTTTCCTTCTAGACCCTCATGGCTACACCCTC.

The V gene is TRBV11-2, the J gene TRBJ2-3; tentative D call: TRBD2 (6 bases). This CDR3 comprises 14 residues. Germline V CDR1 and CDR2: SGHAT, FQNNGV. Trimming cost V 1 base and J 4 bases, with 9 bases left between them. Written as DNA, the CDR3 is TGTGCCAGCAGCTTAGGAATAGCGGCAGATACGCAGTATTTT. Translation: CASSLGIAADTQYF.

Only a few counts were recorded for this clonotype. The chain joins TRBV7-2 to TRBJ1-2; 8 positions agree with TRBD1. Germline trimming cut 5 bases from V and 4 bases from J; bases unmatched to any gene: 9. CDR3 size: 15 residues. Germline lookup yields CDR1 SGHTA and CDR2 FQGNSA. CDR3 nucleotides: TGTGCCAGCAGCGCGCAACGGACAGGGACCTATGGCTACACCTTC. This gives the protein CASSAQRTGTYGYTF.

Only a few counts were recorded for this clonotype. V and J are TRBV5-1 and TRBJ2-6; possibly TRBD2 for D (6 bases). The V end lost 0 bases, the J end lost 4 bases, and 11 bases lay between the germline ends. Germline CDR1 and CDR2: SGHRS and YFSETQ. CDR3 size: 16 residues. The CDR3 protein is CASSLAGGWGANVLTF. The CDR3, as DNA: TGCGCCAGCAGCTTGGCCGGGGGATGGGGGGCCAACGTCCTGACTTTC.

This clonotype was counted a few times. The rearrangement links TRBV12-3 or TRBV12-4 to TRBJ1-1; a possible D gene is TRBD1 (6 bases). This CDR3 is built from 14 residues. The germline V and J ends were trimmed by 6 bases and 2 bases, with 13 bases remaining between them. Here the CDR3 DNA reads TGTGCCAGCAGCATGCACAGGGTAAACACTGAAGCTTTCTTT. Translating it yields CASSMHRVNTEAFF.

In this sample, this clonotype turned up a few times. This chain joins TRBV28 and TRBJ2-7; the match to TRBD1 covers 7 bases. In germline, CDR1 is MDHEN, CDR2 SYDVKM. The ends lost 4 bases at V and 7 bases at J; junction bases unmatched: 13. The CDR3 covers 15 residues. Here the CDR3 DNA reads TGTGCCAGCAGTTCGCCGTCCCAAGGGGGCATGGAGCAGTACTTC. It yields the protein CASSSPSQGGMEQYF.

V usage is TRBV12-3 or TRBV12-4 and J usage is TRBJ2-2, with D uncertain. There are 14 residues in the CDR3. V lost 6 bases, J lost 4 bases, and 12 bases lay in between. DNA of the CDR3: TGTGCCAGCAGCCCCAGATCCTTCACCGGGGAGCTGTTTTTT. This codes for CASSPRSFTGELFF.

The genes are TRBV6-1 and TRBJ2-1, with 11 bases identical to TRBD1. The germline CDR1 and CDR2 sequences are MNHNS and SASEGT. Trimming took 7 bases from V and 8 from J; bases not matched to a gene: 13. The length of the CDR3 is 16 residues. The CDR3 loop reads CASTRHRDRGTDEQFF. The CDR3 coding sequence is TGTGCCAGCACTAGACACCGGGACAGGGGGACGGATGAGCAGTTCTTC.

This chain uses TRBV27 with TRBJ2-3; 9 bases agree with TRBD2. The CDR3 consists of 17 residues. Trimming removed 0 bases from V and 7 bases from J; junction bases left unmatched: 11. Germline lookup yields CDR1 MNHEY and CDR2 SMNVEV (reference sequence). The CDR3 spells CASSLSGGGRVRYTQYF. For the CDR3, the DNA is TGTGCCAGCAGTTTATCGGGCGGCGGGAGGGTTCGATATACGCAGTATTTT.

This clonotype was seen a handful of times. The chain links TRBV20-1 to TRBJ2-7; 10 bases agree with TRBD2. This CDR3 has 13 residues. Trimming at V came to 2 bases and at J to 6 bases, leaving 4 bases not matched to a gene. Germline V gives CDR1 DFQATT, CDR2 SNEGSKA (reference sequence). CDR3 sequence reads: CSARSSGRGEQYF. CDR3 nucleotide sequence: TGCAGTGCTAGATCTAGCGGGAGAGGCGAGCAGTACTTC.

The chain links TRBV4-1 to TRBJ1-1; no definite D call. V lost 0 bases, J lost 11 bases, and 13 bases lay in between. The CDR3 is 13 amino acids. Germline CDR1 and CDR2: MGHRA and YSYEKL. The CDR3 here is CASSQEPPGGAFF. The CDR3 DNA reads TGCGCCAGCAGCCAAGAGCCACCGGGAGGGGCTTTCTTT.

The gene calls are TRBV4-2 and TRBJ1-1; 7 bases line up with TRBD1. This CDR3 comprises 16 residues. The V gene's germline CDR1 is LGHNA and CDR2 YNFKEQ. V was pared by 5 bases and J by 6 bases, with 15 bases of the junction left unmatched. The CDR3 is CASSTRGSDRWAEAFF. In nucleotides, the CDR3 is TGTGCCAGCAGCACCAGGGGGTCGGACCGGTGGGCTGAAGCTTTCTTT.